These 30 T cell receptor beta chains share one sample of origin, sequenced in a study of Graves' ophthalmopathy and Graves' hyperthyroidism. The authors amplified TCR beta CDR3 regions, and they did so from RNA transcripts for repertoire sequencing. HTBI primers were used in a first-round RT-PCR, which preceded a second-round multiplex PCR. A single record per CDR3 protein comes from TCRdb applying MiXCR to the multiplex PCR reads. The sample includes around 1,200,000 distinct CDR3 sequences, about 35% seen only once; the top ten take 8.5% to 14%. The sequencing sample was made of peripheral blood or thyroid tissue (not recorded which). The receptors were sampled from an adult man with Graves' hyperthyroidism.

Note on this clonotype: This sequence may be a read error, since a much larger clone differs from it by one base. The V gene is TRBV19, the J gene TRBJ1-1; a possible D gene is TRBD1 (5 bases). The CDR3 is 14 residues long. Germline V CDR1 and CDR2: LNHDA, SQIVND (reference sequence). V was shortened by 7 bases and J by 4 bases, with 16 bases between the two germline ends. CDR3 nucleotides: TGTGCCAGTACCACGGGACGGGGTTCCACTGAAGCTTTCTTT. This gives the protein CASTTGRGSTEAFF.

The chain recombines TRBV28 with TRBJ2-7, with 9 bases aligning to TRBD1. The V and J ends lost 6 bases and 6 bases, in that order; junction bases with no gene match: 15. Germline lookup yields CDR1 MDHEN and CDR2 SYDVKM. This CDR3 is 16 amino acids long. In DNA, the CDR3 is TGTGCCAGCAGAGATATAGCCGGGACAGGGCGAGGCGAGCAGTACTTC. As protein: CASRDIAGTGRGEQYF.

This chain uses TRBV10-3 with TRBJ2-3; D not certain. The CDR3 is made up of 16 amino acids. V was trimmed by 2 bases and J by 2 bases, leaving 14 bases between them. Germline CDR1 and CDR2: ENHRY and SYGVKD. In DNA, the CDR3 is TGTGCCATCAGTGAGCTTGAGACGCAAGTCACAGATACGCAGTATTTT. Amino acids: CAISELETQVTDTQYF.

In this sample, this clonotype turned up a few times. This CDR3 reads CASSLGTGSAGANVLTF. CDR3 bases: TGCGCCAGCAGCTTGGGGACAGGGTCGGCTGGGGCCAACGTCCTGACTTTC. This rearrangement joins TRBV5-1 to TRBJ2-6; 8 bases are shared with TRBD1. CDR1 and CDR2 from the germline V gene are SGHRS and YFSETQ. The V and J ends lost 0 bases and 2 bases, in that order; junction bases with no gene match: 4. CDR3 length: 17 amino acids.

The J gene is TRBJ1-1, the V gene TRBV7-3; tentative D call: TRBD1 (6 bases). Trimming shortened V by 5 bases and J by 11 bases, and 15 bases separated the two germline ends. Germline CDR1 SGHTA, CDR2 FQGTGA. CDR3 size: 12 residues. CDR3 region: CASSADTGFAFF. CDR3 nucleotides: TGTGCCAGCAGCGCCGATACAGGGTTCGCTTTCTTT.

This chain uses TRBV15 with TRBJ2-6; no reliable D call. There are 12 residues in the CDR3. The germline V gene has CDR1 LNHNV and CDR2 YYDKDF (reference sequence). Trimming took 0 bases from V and 15 from J, leaving 9 bases between them. The CDR3 DNA reads TGTGCCACCAGCAGAGATACAGAGGACCTGACTTTC. It codes for CATSRDTEDLTF.

A few counts support this clonotype. The V call is TRBV20-1, the J call TRBJ1-5; TRBD1 is a possible D gene (6 bases). This CDR3 comprises 17 residues. Germline V CDR1 and CDR2: DFQATT, SNEGSKA (reference sequence). V was pared by 0 bases and J by 4 bases, with 19 bases between. CDR3 coding DNA: TGCAGTGCTAGAGATTGGGTAGGGCAGGGGAGGAATCAGCCCCAGCATTTT. The encoded protein is CSARDWVGQGRNQPQHF.

This clonotype has just a few counts. The chain recombines TRBV19 with TRBJ2-2; tentatively, D is TRBD2 (7 bases). The germline V gene encodes CDR1 LNHDA and CDR2 SQIVND (reference sequence). The CDR3 is 17 residues long. V dropped 2 bases and J dropped 2 bases, with 15 bases sitting between them. CDR3 amino acids: CASSIRGRGQNTGELFF. CDR3 DNA sequence: TGTGCCAGTAGTATACGGGGGCGGGGGCAAAACACCGGGGAGCTGTTTTTT.

This clonotype has at least ten counts. The chain combines TRBV20-1 with TRBJ2-7, with no clear D. Germline V lookup: CDR1 DFQATT, CDR2 SNEGSKA (reference sequence). V shed 6 bases and J shed 2 bases, with 17 bases lying between them. The CDR3 sequence is 14 residues long. The CDR3 DNA is TGCAGTGCGCACGAAGTTACCGACACCTACGAGCAGTACTTC. This sequence encodes CSAHEVTDTYEQYF.

This clonotype was recorded at least ten times. The rearrangement joins TRBV5-6 to TRBJ1-1; TRBD1 matches 7 bases. CDR1 SGHDT and CDR2 YYEEEE come from the germline V gene. The CDR3 length is 15 residues. V dropped 1 base and J dropped 3; count of bases not matched to a gene: 6. For the CDR3, the DNA is TGTGCCAGCAGCTTGCCCGGCAGGGGGGACACTGAAGCTTTCTTT. It is translated as CASSLPGRGDTEAFF.

Comment on this clonotype: One end of the junction fails to match germline, which may point to a read error. This chain connects TRBV7-6 to TRBJ2-2; 8 bases line up with TRBD2. The CDR3 is 15 residues long. The germline V gene has CDR1 SGHVS and CDR2 FNYEAQ. The CDR3 spells CASSGSGVNTGELFF. Here the CDR3 DNA reads TGCGCCAGCAGCGGGAGCGGGGTAAACACCGGGGAGCTGTTTTTT.

The rearrangement joins TRBV29-1 to TRBJ2-7; weak D call: TRBD1 (5 bases). CDR1 SQVTM and CDR2 ANQGSEA come from the germline V gene. V dropped 5 bases and J dropped 0 bases, with 14 bases sitting between them. The CDR3 runs 14 residues. For the CDR3, the DNA is TGCAGCGTTCCCACAGGCCAACTCTCCTACGAGCAGTACTTC. Its translation: CSVPTGQLSYEQYF.

This clonotype was counted many times. The chain carries TRBV29-1 and TRBJ2-7; D may be TRBD2 (6 bases). Germline V CDR1 and CDR2: SQVTM, ANQGSEA. There are 13 residues in the CDR3. V lost 6 bases and J lost 1, with 13 bases in between. The chain's CDR3 is CSVQSGDSYEQYF. The CDR3 DNA reads as TGCAGCGTCCAATCGGGGGATTCCTACGAGCAGTACTTC.

This clonotype was detected only a few times. At one boundary the junction diverges from the germline segment, which might be a read error. The chain links TRBV7-9 to TRBJ2-7, with 8 bases aligning to TRBD1. Germline V lookup: CDR1 SEHNR, CDR2 FQNEAQ (reference sequence). The CDR3 spans 15 residues. CDR3 in amino acids: CASSLVTGDGNPLPF. In nucleotides, the CDR3 is TGTGCCAGCAGCTTGGTGACAGGGGATGGGAACCCTCTACCATTC.

The chain carries TRBV20-1 and TRBJ2-7; D possibly corresponds to TRBD2 (5 bases). Trimming pared 0 bases from V and 2 bases from J, leaving 14 bases between. Per germline, CDR1 DFQATT and CDR2 SNEGSKA (reference sequence). This CDR3 is built from 15 residues. As DNA, the CDR3 is TGCAGTGCTAGAGATATTTGGAGGAGCACCTACGAGCAGTACTTC. Residues: CSARDIWRSTYEQYF.

In its sample, this clonotype was seen a few times. V usage is TRBV6-5 and J usage is TRBJ2-7; a possible D gene is TRBD2 (6 bases). CDR1 MNHEY and CDR2 SVGAGI come from the germline V gene. Trimming removed 5 bases from V and 7 bases from J, with 15 bases in between. There are 13 residues in the CDR3. The CDR3 spells CASSEAGGREQYF. CDR3 in DNA: TGTGCCAGCAGTGAAGCCGGGGGTCGGGAGCAGTACTTC.

The table lists this clonotype with a few counts. J is TRBJ2-2 and V is TRBV12-5, with unresolved D. This CDR3 spans 12 amino acids. Trimming took off 7 bases at V and 2 bases at J, with 5 bases between the two ends. Looked up from germline, CDR1 is LGHNT and CDR2 is FRNRAP. In DNA, the CDR3 is TGTGCTAGTGTCCTTAACACCGGGGAGCTGTTTTTT. This translates into CASVLNTGELFF.

The V gene is TRBV7-8, the J gene TRBJ2-2; 12 nucleotides line up with TRBD2. The CDR3 is 18 residues long. With 3 bases clipped from V and 3 bases from J, the junction kept 8 bases outside the gene matches. Per the germline V gene, CDR1 is SGHVS and CDR2 is FQNEAQ. Here the CDR3 DNA reads TGTGCCAGCAGCTTGAGGGCTAGCGGGGGGGCTCACACCGGGGAGCTGTTTTTT. This translates into CASSLRASGGAHTGELFF.

Only a few counts were recorded for this clonotype. The CDR3 is CASSNPQDMNTEAFF. CDR3 DNA sequence: TGTGCCAGCAGTAATCCACAGGACATGAACACTGAAGCTTTCTTT. The rearrangement links TRBV2 to TRBJ1-1; TRBD1 is a possible D gene (5 bases). Trimming stripped 5 bases from V and 0 bases from J, with 13 bases between. The CDR3 is made up of 15 amino acids. Germline CDR1 and CDR2: SNHLY and FYNNEI.

The chain employs TRBV20-1 and TRBJ2-2; 7 nucleotides agree with TRBD1. The V gene's germline CDR1 is DFQATT and CDR2 SNEGSKA (reference sequence). The CDR3 totals 16 residues. J lost 7 bases, V lost 5 bases, and 16 bases had no gene match. For the CDR3, the DNA is TGCAGTGCTGATCCTTACAGGGGTTCGGAATACGGGGAGCTGTTTTTT. Its translation is CSADPYRGSEYGELFF.

This clonotype was seen a few times. The V gene is TRBV19, the J gene TRBJ2-7, with 9 nucleotides matching TRBD2. J lost 9 bases, V lost 1 base, and 7 bases had no gene match. Germline V gene sequence: CDR1 LNHDA, CDR2 SQIVND (reference sequence). CDR3 length equals 14 residues. For the CDR3, the DNA is TGTGCCAGTAGTATAGGACTAGCGGTAGACGTGCAGTACTTC. Residues: CASSIGLAVDVQYF.

The chain recombines TRBV12-3 or TRBV12-4 with TRBJ1-4; unclear D gene. V was pared by 6 bases and J by 3 bases, with 11 bases between. The CDR3 has 14 residues. CDR3 sequence (DNA): TGTGCCAGCAGCCACGATCATGCTAATGAAAAACTGTTTTTT. As protein: CASSHDHANEKLFF.

V and J are TRBV20-1 and TRBJ2-5; maybe TRBD1 (5 bases). The CDR3 consists of 14 residues. The V end was cut by 3 bases, the J end by 2 bases, with 13 bases between. CDR1 and CDR2 (germline): DFQATT, SNEGSKA (reference sequence). In DNA form, the CDR3 reads TGCAGTGCTAGGCCTCTTAGGGGACAAGAGACCCAGTACTTC. This gives the protein CSARPLRGQETQYF.

The chain joins TRBV9 to TRBJ2-2, with a tentative D call TRBD2 (5 bases). The V end was cut by 0 bases, the J end by 6 bases, with 12 bases between. In germline, CDR1 is SGDLS, CDR2 YYNGEE. The CDR3 runs to 15 residues. This chain's CDR3 is CASSVERGLAGELFF. The CDR3 nucleotides are TGTGCCAGCAGCGTAGAACGGGGATTGGCCGGGGAGCTGTTTTTT.

This clonotype has a handful of counts. Relative to the germline gene, one junction end is altered; a read error may explain this. V gene TRBV10-2 combines with J gene TRBJ1-1; 9 bases agree with TRBD1. The CDR3 runs 16 residues. Germline V gene data show CDR1 as WSHSY and CDR2 as SAAADI. In DNA form, the CDR3 reads TGTGCCAGCAGTGGGGGGGGGGGTGACAGGGGGATGGAAGCTTTCTTT. This translates into CASSGGGGDRGMEAFF.

The chain couples TRBV20-1 to TRBJ2-2; D is possibly TRBD1 (7 bases). Trimming cost V 6 bases and J 6 bases, with 11 bases left between them. Germline CDR1 and CDR2: DFQATT and SNEGSKA (reference sequence). The CDR3 length is 12 residues. The CDR3 coding sequence is TGCAGTGCCCAGGGGGGCTCCGGGGAGCTGTTTTTT. It encodes CSAQGGSGELFF.

This clonotype was seen many times. This chain joins TRBV2 and TRBJ1-5; perhaps TRBD1 as D (6 bases). The CDR3 spans 16 residues. Trimming removed 3 bases at V and 3 bases at J, with 15 bases between. Germline V gives CDR1 SNHLY, CDR2 FYNNEI. In DNA, the CDR3 is TGTGCCAGCAGTGAGGGGGGGCGAGTCTCCAATCAGCCCCAGCATTTT. Translated: CASSEGGRVSNQPQHF.

The V call is TRBV5-4, the J call TRBJ1-5, with D possibly TRBD1 on 6 matching bases. Germline loops: CDR1 SGHNT, CDR2 YYREEE (reference sequence). The CDR3 covers 13 residues. V was trimmed by 9 bases and J by 3 bases, leaving 13 bases between them. CDR3 residues: CAIGQSPNQPQHF. CDR3 sequence (DNA): TGTGCCATCGGACAGAGCCCCAATCAGCCCCAGCATTTT.

There are many counts of this clonotype. The chain links TRBV20-1 to TRBJ1-6; D might be TRBD1 (6 bases). This CDR3 comprises 13 residues. CDR1 and CDR2 (germline): DFQATT, SNEGSKA (reference sequence). Deletions cut 4 bases from V and 11 bases from J, with 15 bases between. This chain's CDR3 is CSAKDSLNAPLHF. CDR3 nucleotides: TGCAGTGCTAAGGACAGTCTTAACGCACCCCTCCACTTT.

The CDR3 loop is CASSLGRITGELFF. The CDR3 bases are TGTGCCAGCAGCTTGGGGCGGATCACCGGGGAGCTGTTTTTT. This chain links TRBV5-8 with TRBJ2-2, with no clear D. V was trimmed by 0 bases and J by 4 bases, leaving 7 bases between them. Looked up from germline, CDR1 is SGHTS and CDR2 is YDEGEE. The length of the CDR3 is 14 residues.